This T cell receptor (beta chain) originates from a study of cytomegalovirus exposure and HLA in healthy donors. Study-wide points: Clonal expansion, a later analysis showed, was greater in HLA-associated TCR beta chains than in equally common others.

Notes on this clone: Its target is unknown. The same CDR3 is also encoded by other DNA sequences in this sample.

With 5 bases clipped from V and 2 bases from J, the junction kept 3 bases outside the gene matches. This CDR3 has 14 residues. Germline V gene sequence: CDR1 SNHLY, CDR2 FYNNEI. The PCR was carried out with 60 Vbeta primers and 13 Jbeta primers. Sequencing used immunoSEQ multiplex PCR; TCRdb keeps in-frame clones, though not all of them. The sample includes about 150,000 clones, around 75% seen only once; the top ten take under 1.5%. This clonotype was sampled from a man younger than 30 in good health and CMV-seronegative. The rearrangement joins TRBV2 to TRBJ1-2; 9 nucleotides agree with TRBD1. The sequenced material came from PBMCs. DNA for the CDR3: TGTGCCAGCAGTACAGGGGGCTCAAACTATGGCTACACCTTC. Amino acids: CASSTGGSNYGYTF.